Reported below is one T cell receptor beta chain. This clonotype was counted a single time. The antigen it binds to is not known. Per-base quality was not reported, and no clone a single base away is much larger than it. A single read makes a weak case. Ophthalmopathy patients had moderately to severely active disease, with a Clinical Activity Score of 3 or more, a NOSPECS grade of 4 or more, and a disease duration of less than 3 months. Any patient with an uncontrolled infection, another autoimmune disease, pregnancy or lactation was excluded. Clinical symptoms, serum thyroxine and TRAb, thyroid ultrasound, and orbital computed tomography formed the basis for the diagnoses. PBMCs were isolated from roughly 10 ml of fresh peripheral blood by Ficoll-Paque density gradient centrifugation. Total RNA was extracted with Trizol reagent, and quality was checked on an Agilent 2100 Bioanalyzer. The TCR beta CDR3 regions were amplified from RNA transcripts. For the first round of RT-PCR on the TCR CDR3, the HTBI primer set was used together with the Qiagen OneStep RT-PCR kit. A second multiplex PCR round built the libraries, followed by size selection and purification. Paired-end sequencing of the libraries was performed with 100 bp reads on an Illumina HiSeq2000. As for the authors' bioinformatics: SOAPnuke was used to process the raw data, removing reads that contained adapters or uncalled bases, had a mean Phred below 15, or lacked an exact match to the constant primer or identifier. High-quality paired reads were merged with COPE v1.2.5, and unique nucleotide sequences were defined as clonotypes. MiTCR v1.1 was used to align clonotypes to the IMGT TRBV, TRBD and TRBJ reference segments. The analysis was restricted to V-J combinations with a frequency above 0.0001, which together covered just over 98% of the repertoires. The TCS score was defined as F50 (clonal expansion) divided by E x V (chaos), with BLOSUM62-based TCRdist calculated between CDR3 peptides within each V-J. Welch's t-statistics and random forest reduced 450 to 600 V-J features to 13, which were used in a naive Bayes classifier (R e1071). The raw public data were reprocessed by TCRdb itself: fastp quality trimming at Q25, MiXCR clonotype calling, in-frame beta chains only. Rows are unified per CDR3 protein, each entry keeping the most common DNA and genes. TCRdb's processing, not the authors' own work, is the source of the V and J calls. This sample is represented by 50,000 to 55,000 distinct CDR3 sequences; approximately 48% of them were singletons. Approximately 9% of the sample lies in the top ten.

The data are from a study of T cells in Graves' hyperthyroidism and ophthalmopathy (dated by TCRdb to about 2019). Background for the entire study: Peripheral blood samples were taken at the time of initial diagnosis, prior to any treatment. To identify TCR V-J signatures that set the groups apart, the researchers used a discovery cohort of about a hundred patients, made up of 40 to 45 with Graves' ophthalmopathy and about 60 with stable Graves' hyperthyroidism. Whether ophthalmopathy could be predicted prospectively was tested in an independent validation cohort made up of 18 to 20 hyperthyroidism patients plus 17 patients who later progressed to ophthalmopathy. For training and testing, the 100 or so patients in the discovery cohort were randomly divided in a 7:3 ratio. In about 6 Graves' hyperthyroidism patients, the study also compared T-cell repertoires from thyroid tissue with T-cell repertoires from blood. Once sampling was done, hyperthyroidism patients were given methimazole at a starting dose of 30 mg daily, whereas ophthalmopathy patients were given high-dose intravenous methylprednisolone. According to the paper, TCR Vbeta CDR3 sequencing was carried out on roughly 130 peripheral blood samples, which came from under 50 ophthalmopathy, around 74 hyperthyroidism and approximately 17 progressor patients.

CDR1 SGHRS and CDR2 YFSETQ are derived from the germline V gene. Reading from cysteine to phenylalanine, the CDR3 counts 16 amino acids. The kept DNA is CDR3 alone, 48 bases in frame from the first base. Trimming at the junction amounts to 4 bases on V and 7 bases on J, and the germline ends lie 21 bases apart. The study at large found these results: In validation, progression to ophthalmopathy was predicted by the model with nearly 71% sensitivity and 72.22% specificity, a median of about 6.4 months before onset. Most expanded thyroid clonotypes (frequency above 0.001) were also detected in blood, suggesting blood repertoires may reflect thyroid immune responses. In cross-validation, a model built on a 13 V-J signature told ophthalmopathy apart from stable hyperthyroidism with about 90% sensitivity and roughly 81% specificity, and in testing the same model reached 80%/75%. Sample size was not statistically predetermined, and blinding of investigators to group allocation was not performed.

The chain links TRBV5-1 with TRBJ1-5; the D segment could be TRBD1, given 5 matching bases. Sequencing used blood. This TCR was recovered from a woman between 45 and 65 years old with Graves' ophthalmopathy. CDR3 loop: CASSAGNRRSEQPQHF. The DNA reads TGCGCCAGCAGCGCAGGGAACAGACGAAGCGAGCAGCCCCAGCATTTT. When the CDR3 is completed using the reference TRBV5-1 and TRBJ1-5 genes on either side, the full variable domain is KAGVTQTPRYLIKTRGQQVTLSCSPISGHRSVSWYQQTPGQGLQFLFEYFSETQRNKGNFPGRFSGRQFSNSRSEMNVSTLELGDSALYLCASSAGNRRSEQPQHFGDGTRLSIL.